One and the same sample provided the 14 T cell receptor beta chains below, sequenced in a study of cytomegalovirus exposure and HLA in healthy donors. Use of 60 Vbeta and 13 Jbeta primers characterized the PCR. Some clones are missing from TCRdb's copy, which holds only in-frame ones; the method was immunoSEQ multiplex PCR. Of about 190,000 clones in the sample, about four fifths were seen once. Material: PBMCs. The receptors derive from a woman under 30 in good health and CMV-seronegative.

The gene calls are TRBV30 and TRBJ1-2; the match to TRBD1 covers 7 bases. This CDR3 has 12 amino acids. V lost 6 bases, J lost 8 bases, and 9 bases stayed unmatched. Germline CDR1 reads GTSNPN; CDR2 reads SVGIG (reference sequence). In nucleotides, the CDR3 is TGTGCCTGCCTCGGACAGGATGGCGGCTACACCTTC. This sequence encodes CACLGQDGGYTF. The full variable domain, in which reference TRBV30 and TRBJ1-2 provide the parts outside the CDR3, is SQTIHQWPATLVQPVGSPLSLECTVEGTSNPNLYWYRQAAGRGLQLLFYSVGIGQISSEVPQNLSASRPQDRQFILSSKKLLLSDSGFYLCACLGQDGGYTFGSGTRLTVV.

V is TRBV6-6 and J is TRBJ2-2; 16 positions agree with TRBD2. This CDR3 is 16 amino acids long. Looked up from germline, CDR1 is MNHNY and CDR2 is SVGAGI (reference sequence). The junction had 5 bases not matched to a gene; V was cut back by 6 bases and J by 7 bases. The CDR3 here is CASSRGTSGRVGELFF. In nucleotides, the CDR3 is TGTGCCAGCAGCCGTGGGACTAGCGGGAGGGTCGGGGAGCTGTTTTTT.

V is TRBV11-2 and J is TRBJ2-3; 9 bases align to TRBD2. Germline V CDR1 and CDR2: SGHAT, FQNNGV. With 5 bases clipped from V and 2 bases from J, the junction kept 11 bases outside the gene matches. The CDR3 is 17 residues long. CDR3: CASSPRGAGGPTDTQYF. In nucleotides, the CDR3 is TGTGCCAGCAGCCCTCGCGGGGCGGGAGGGCCCACAGATACGCAGTATTTT.

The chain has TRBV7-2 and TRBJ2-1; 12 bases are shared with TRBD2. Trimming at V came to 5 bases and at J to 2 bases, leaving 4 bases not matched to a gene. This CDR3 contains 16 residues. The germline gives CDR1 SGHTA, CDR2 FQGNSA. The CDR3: CASSPRTSGTYNEQFF. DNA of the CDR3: TGTGCCAGCAGCCCTAGGACTAGCGGGACCTACAATGAGCAGTTCTTC.

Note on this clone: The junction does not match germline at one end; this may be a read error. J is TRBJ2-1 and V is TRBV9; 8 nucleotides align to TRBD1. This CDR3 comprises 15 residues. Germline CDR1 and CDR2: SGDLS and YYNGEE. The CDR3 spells CASNAGGKSYNEQLF. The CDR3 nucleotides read TGTGCCAGCAACGCAGGGGGCAAGTCCTACAATGAGCAGCTCTTC.

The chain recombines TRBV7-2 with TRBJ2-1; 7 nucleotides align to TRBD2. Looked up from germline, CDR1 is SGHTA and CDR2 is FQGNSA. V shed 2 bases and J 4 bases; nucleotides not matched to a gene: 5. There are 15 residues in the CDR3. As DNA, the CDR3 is TGTGCCAGCAGCTTAACGGGGGGACGATACAATGAGCAGTTCTTC. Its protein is CASSLTGGRYNEQFF.

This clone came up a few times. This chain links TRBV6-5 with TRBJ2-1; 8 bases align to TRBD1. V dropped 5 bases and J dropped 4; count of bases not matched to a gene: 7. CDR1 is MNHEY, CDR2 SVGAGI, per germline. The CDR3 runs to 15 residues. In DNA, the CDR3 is TGTGCCAGCAGTAGATACGGGACAGGATACAATGAGCAGTTCTTC. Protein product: CASSRYGTGYNEQFF.

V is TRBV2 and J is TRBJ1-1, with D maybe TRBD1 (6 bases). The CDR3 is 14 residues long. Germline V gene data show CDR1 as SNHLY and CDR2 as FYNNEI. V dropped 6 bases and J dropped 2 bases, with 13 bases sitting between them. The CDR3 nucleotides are TGTGCCAGCAGGTACAGGGTGATAAACACTGAAGCTTTCTTT. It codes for CASRYRVINTEAFF. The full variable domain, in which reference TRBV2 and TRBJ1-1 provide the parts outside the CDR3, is EPEVTQTPSHQVTQMGQEVILRCVPISNHLYFYWYRQILGQKVEFLVSFYNNEISEKSEIFDDQFSVERPDGSNFTLKIRSTKLEDSAMYFCASRYRVINTEAFFGQGTRLTVV.

CDR3 amino acids: CASSLTASGSTDTQYF. Here the CDR3 DNA reads TGTGCCAGCAGCCTCACGGCTAGCGGGAGTACAGATACGCAGTATTTT. The chain carries TRBV4-2 and TRBJ2-3, with 10 bases aligning to TRBD2. CDR1 is LGHNA and CDR2 is YNFKEQ in the germline V gene. The V gene end was trimmed by 4 bases and the J gene end by 3 bases; junction bases not matched to a gene: 7. The CDR3 covers 16 residues.

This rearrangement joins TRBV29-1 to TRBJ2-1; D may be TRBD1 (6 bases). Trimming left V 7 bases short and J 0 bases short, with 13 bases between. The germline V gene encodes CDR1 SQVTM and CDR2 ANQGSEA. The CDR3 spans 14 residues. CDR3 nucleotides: TGCAGCGCCGAGCCGGACAGCTCCTACAATGAGCAGTTCTTC. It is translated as CSAEPDSSYNEQFF.

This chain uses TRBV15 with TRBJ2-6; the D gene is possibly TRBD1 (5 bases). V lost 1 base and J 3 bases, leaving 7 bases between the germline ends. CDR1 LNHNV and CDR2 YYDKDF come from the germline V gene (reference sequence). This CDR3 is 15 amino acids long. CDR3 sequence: CATSRVGLGANVLTF. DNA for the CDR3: TGTGCCACCAGCAGAGTGGGGCTTGGGGCCAACGTCCTGACTTTC.

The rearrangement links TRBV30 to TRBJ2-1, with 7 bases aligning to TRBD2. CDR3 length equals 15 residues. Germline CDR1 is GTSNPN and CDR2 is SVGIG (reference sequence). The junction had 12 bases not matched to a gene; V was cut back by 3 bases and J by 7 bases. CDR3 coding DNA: TGTGCCTGGAGCCTAGGGGCTAGCGGATTGAATGAGCAGTTCTTC. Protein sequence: CAWSLGASGLNEQFF.

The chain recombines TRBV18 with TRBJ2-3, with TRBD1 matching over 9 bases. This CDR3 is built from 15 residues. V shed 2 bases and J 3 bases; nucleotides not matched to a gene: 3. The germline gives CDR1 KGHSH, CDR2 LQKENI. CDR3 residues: CASSPTGGSTDTQYF. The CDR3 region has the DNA TGTGCCAGCTCACCAACAGGGGGCAGTACAGATACGCAGTATTTT.

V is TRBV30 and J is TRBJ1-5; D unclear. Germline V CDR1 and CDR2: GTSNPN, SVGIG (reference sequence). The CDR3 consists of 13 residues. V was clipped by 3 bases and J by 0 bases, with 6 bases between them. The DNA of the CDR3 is TGTGCCTGGAGCGGTGATAGCAATCAGCCCCAGCATTTT. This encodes CAWSGDSNQPQHF.